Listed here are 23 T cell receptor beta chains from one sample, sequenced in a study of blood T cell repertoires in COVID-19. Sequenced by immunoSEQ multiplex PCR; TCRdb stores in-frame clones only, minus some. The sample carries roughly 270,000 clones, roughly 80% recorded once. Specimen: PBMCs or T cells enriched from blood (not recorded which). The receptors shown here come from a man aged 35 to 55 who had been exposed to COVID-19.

CDR3 sequence reads: CASSPLVNTGELFF. The CDR3 DNA sequence: TGTGCCAGCAGCCCCCTTGTAAACACCGGGGAGCTGTTTTTT. The chain uses TRBV2 and TRBJ2-2; no definite D call. The germline V gene encodes CDR1 SNHLY and CDR2 FYNNEI. V lost 6 bases, J lost 2 bases, and 10 bases lay in between. This CDR3 spans 14 amino acids.

This chain's CDR3 is CARSLKQGPNYGYTF. CDR3 DNA: TGTGCCAGAAGCTTGAAACAGGGTCCTAACTATGGCTACACCTTC. The chain carries TRBV5-3 and TRBJ1-2; weak D call: TRBD1 (6 bases). TRBV5-3 is reported as an ORF; its role is uncertain. The length of the CDR3 is 15 residues. V was cut by 1 base and J by 0 bases, with 10 bases left in between.

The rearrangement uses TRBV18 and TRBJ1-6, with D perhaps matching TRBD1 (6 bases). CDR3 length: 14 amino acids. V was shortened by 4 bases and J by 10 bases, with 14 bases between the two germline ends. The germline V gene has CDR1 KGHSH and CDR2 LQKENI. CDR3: CASSLEGGGSPLHF. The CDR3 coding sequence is TGTGCCAGCTCACTGGAGGGGGGGGGATCACCCCTCCACTTT. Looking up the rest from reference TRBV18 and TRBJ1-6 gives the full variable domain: NAGVMQNPRHLVRRRGQEARLRCSPMKGHSHVYWYRQLPEEGLKFMVYLQKENIIDESGMPKERFSAEFPKEGPSILRIQQVVRGDSAAYFCASSLEGGGSPLHFGNGTRLTVT.

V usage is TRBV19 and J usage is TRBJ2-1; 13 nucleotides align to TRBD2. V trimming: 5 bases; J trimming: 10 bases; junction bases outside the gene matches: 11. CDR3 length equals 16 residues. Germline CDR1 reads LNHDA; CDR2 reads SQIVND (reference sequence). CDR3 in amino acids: CASSPGLAGAPREQFF. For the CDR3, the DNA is TGTGCCAGTAGTCCTGGACTAGCGGGAGCACCTAGAGAGCAGTTCTTC.

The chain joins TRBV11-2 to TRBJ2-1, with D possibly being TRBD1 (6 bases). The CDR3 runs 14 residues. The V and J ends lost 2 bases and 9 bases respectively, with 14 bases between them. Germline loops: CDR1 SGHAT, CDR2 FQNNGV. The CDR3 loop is CASSLNPLGAEQFF. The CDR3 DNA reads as TGTGCCAGCAGCTTAAACCCGTTGGGGGCTGAGCAGTTCTTC.

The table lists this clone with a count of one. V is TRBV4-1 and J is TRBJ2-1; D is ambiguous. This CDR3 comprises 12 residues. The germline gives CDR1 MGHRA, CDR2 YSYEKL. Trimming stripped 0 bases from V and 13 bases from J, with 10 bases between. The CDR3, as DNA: TGCGCCAGCAGCCAAGACGAACTTCGCCAGTTCTTC. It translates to CASSQDELRQFF.

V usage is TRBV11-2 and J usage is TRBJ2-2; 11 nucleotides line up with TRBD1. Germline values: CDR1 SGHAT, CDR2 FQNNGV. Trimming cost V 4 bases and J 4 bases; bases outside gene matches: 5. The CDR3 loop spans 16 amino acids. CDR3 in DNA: TGTGCCAGCAGCTGGACGGGACAGGGGGGCACCGGGGAGCTGTTTTTT. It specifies CASSWTGQGGTGELFF.

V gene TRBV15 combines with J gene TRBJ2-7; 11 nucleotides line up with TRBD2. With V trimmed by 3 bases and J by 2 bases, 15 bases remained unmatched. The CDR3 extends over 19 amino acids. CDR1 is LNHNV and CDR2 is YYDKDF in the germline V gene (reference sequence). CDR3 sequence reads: CATSSTGTSGTKDTYEQYF. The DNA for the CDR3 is TGTGCCACCAGCAGTACCGGGACTAGCGGAACTAAGGATACCTACGAGCAGTACTTC. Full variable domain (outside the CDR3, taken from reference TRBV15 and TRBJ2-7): DAMVIQNPRYQVTQFGKPVTLSCSQTLNHNVMYWYQQKSSQAPKLLFHYYDKDFNNEADTPDNFQSRRPNTSFCFLDIRSPGLGDTAMYLCATSSTGTSGTKDTYEQYFGPGTRLTVT.

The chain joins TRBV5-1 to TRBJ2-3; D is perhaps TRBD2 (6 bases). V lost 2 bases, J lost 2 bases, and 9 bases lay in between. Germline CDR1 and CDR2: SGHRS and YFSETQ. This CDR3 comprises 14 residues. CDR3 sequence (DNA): TGCGCCAGCAGCTTTGGGGGACTCACAGATACGCAGTATTTT. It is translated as CASSFGGLTDTQYF.

The CDR3 here is CATTTRDRGDYGYTF. Here the CDR3 DNA reads TGTGCCACAACCACCCGGGACAGGGGGGACTATGGCTACACCTTC. The chain has TRBV6-5 and TRBJ1-2, with 11 bases aligning to TRBD1. V trimming: 10 bases; J trimming: 3 bases; junction bases outside the gene matches: 10. Germline V lookup: CDR1 MNHEY, CDR2 SVGAGI. The CDR3 contains 15 residues.

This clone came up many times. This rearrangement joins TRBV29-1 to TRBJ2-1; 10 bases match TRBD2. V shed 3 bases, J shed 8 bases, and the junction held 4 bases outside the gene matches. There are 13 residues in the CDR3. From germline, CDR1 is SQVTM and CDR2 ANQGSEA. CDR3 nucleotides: TGCAGCGTTGAGGCTAGCGGGAGCGATGAGCAGTTCTTC. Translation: CSVEASGSDEQFF.

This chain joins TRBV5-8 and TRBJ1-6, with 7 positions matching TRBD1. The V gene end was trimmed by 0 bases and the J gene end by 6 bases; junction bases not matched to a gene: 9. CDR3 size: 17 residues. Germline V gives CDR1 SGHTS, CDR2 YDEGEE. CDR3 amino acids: CASSLEGLGQANSPLHF. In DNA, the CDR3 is TGTGCCAGCAGCTTGGAGGGACTCGGACAGGCTAATTCACCCCTCCACTTT.

The CDR3 DNA is TGTGCCAGCAGTGAGATCGGGTTCCCGTACTTC. Its protein product is CASSEIGFPYF. V is TRBV2 and J is TRBJ2-7, with D unresolved. The CDR3 has 11 amino acids. Germline CDR1 SNHLY, CDR2 FYNNEI. Trimming cost V 3 bases and J 12 bases, with 12 bases left between them.

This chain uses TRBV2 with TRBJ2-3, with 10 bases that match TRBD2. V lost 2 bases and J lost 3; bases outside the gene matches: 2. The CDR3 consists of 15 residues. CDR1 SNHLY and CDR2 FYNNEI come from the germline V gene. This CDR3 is CASSELLAGTDTQYF. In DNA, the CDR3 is TGTGCCAGCAGTGAATTACTAGCGGGAACAGATACGCAGTATTTT.

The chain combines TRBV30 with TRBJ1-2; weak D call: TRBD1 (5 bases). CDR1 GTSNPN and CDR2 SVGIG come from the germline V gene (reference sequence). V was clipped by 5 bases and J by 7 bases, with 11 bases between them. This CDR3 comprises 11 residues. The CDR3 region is CAWARVRGYTF. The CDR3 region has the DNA TGTGCCTGGGCCAGGGTCCGTGGCTACACCTTC.

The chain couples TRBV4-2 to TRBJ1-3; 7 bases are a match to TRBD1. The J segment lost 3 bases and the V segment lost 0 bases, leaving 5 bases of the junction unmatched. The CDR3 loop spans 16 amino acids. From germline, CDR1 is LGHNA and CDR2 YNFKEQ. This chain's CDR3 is CASSQETGQLGNTIYF. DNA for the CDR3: TGTGCCAGCAGCCAAGAAACGGGACAGCTTGGAAACACCATATATTTT.

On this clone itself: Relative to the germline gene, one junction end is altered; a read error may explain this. The CDR3 DNA sequence: TGTGCCAGCAGTGAAGCGAGAGCCCGGACTAGTTATAAACACTTC. Its protein product is CASSEARARTSYKHF. The chain recombines TRBV6-1 with TRBJ2-7; TRBD2 agrees at 7 bases. The CDR3 runs 15 residues. Per the germline V gene, CDR1 is MNHNS and CDR2 is SASEGT.

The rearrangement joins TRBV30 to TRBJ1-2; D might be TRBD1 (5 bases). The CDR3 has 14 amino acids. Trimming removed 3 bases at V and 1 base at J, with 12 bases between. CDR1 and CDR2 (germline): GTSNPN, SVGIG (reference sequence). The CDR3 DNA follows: TGTGCCTGGAGGGGGCGGGGAGGTAACTATGGCTACACCTTC. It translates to CAWRGRGGNYGYTF.

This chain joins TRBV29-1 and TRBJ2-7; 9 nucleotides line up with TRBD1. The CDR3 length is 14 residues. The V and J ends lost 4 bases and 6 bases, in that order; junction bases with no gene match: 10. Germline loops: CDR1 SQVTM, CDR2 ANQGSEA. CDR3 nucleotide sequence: TGCAGCGTTGGTGAGGGACAGGGCAGAGGCGAGCAGTACTTC. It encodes CSVGEGQGRGEQYF.

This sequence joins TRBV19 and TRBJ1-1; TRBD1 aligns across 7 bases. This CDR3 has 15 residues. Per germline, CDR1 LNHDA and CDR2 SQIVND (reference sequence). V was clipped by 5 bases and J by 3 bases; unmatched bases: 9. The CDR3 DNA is TGTGCCAGTAGTTCCCCCGACAGGGAGTACACTGAAGCTTTCTTT. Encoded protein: CASSSPDREYTEAFF.

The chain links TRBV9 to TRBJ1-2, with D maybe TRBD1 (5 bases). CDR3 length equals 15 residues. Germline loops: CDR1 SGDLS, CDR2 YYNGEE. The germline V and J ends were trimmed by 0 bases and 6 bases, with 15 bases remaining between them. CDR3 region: CASSVDGGMPNGYTF. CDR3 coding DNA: TGTGCCAGCAGCGTAGACGGGGGGATGCCAAATGGCTACACCTTC.

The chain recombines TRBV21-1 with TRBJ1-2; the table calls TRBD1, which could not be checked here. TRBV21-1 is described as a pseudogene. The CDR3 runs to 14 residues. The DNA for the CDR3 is TGTGCCAGCGCGCCAGGGATCTTCAGGGATGGCTACACCTTC. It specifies CASAPGIFRDGYTF.

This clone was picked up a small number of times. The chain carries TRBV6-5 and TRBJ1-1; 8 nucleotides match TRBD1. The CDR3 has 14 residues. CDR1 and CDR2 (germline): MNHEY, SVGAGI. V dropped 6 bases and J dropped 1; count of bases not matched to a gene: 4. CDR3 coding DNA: TGTGCCAGCAGCTTCGACAGGGGGAACACTGAAGCTTTCTTT. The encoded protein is CASSFDRGNTEAFF.